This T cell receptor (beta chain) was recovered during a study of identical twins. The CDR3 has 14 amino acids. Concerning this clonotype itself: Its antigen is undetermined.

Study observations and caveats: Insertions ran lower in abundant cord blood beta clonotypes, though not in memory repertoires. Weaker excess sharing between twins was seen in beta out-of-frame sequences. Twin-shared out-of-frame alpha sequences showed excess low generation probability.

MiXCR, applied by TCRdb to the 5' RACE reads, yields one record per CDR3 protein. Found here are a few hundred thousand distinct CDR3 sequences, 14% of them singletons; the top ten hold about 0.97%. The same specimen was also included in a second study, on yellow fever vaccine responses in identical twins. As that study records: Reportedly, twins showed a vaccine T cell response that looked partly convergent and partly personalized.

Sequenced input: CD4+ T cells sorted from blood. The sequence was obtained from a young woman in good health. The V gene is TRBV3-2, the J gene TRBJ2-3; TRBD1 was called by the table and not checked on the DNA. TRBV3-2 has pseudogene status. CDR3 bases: TGTGCCAGCGGAACCAGGGGTGGGACAGATACGCAGTATTTT. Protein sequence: CASGTRGGTDTQYF.